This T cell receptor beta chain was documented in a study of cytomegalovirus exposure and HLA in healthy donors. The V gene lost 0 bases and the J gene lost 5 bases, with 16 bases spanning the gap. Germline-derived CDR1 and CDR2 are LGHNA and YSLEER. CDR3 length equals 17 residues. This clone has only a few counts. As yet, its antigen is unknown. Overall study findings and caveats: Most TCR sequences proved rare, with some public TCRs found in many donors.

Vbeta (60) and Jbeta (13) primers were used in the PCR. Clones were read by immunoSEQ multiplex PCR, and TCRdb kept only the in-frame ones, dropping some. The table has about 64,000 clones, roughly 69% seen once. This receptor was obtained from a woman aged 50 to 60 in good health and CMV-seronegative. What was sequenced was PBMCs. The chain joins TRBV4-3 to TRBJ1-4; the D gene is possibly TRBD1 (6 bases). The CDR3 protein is CASSQDIAGAGNEKLFF. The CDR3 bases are TGCGCCAGCAGCCAAGATATCGCAGGGGCAGGGAATGAAAAACTGTTTTTT.